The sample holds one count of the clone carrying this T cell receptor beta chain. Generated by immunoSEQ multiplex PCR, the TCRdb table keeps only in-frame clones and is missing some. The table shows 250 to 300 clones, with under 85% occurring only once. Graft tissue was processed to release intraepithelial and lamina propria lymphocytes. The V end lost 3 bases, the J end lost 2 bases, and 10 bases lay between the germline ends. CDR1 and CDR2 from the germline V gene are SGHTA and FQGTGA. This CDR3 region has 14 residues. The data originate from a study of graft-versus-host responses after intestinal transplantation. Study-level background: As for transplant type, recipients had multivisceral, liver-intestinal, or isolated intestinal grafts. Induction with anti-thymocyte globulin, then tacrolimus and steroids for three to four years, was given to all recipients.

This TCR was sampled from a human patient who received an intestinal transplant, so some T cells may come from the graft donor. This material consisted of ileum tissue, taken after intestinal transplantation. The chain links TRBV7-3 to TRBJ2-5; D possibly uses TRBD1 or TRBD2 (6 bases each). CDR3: CASSFGGPQETQYF. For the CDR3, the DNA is TGTGCCAGCAGCTTCGGGGGCCCTCAAGAGACCCAGTACTTC.